This is a list of T cell receptor beta chains from one sample in a study of T cell repertoires in cytomegalovirus infection. In TCRdb, the reads were re-called with MiXCR into one record per CDR3 protein. The sample records 150,000 to 200,000 distinct CDR3 sequences, approximately 14% being singletons. Material for sequencing was PBMCs. The receptors here all came from a human donor in good health (CMV status not recorded). Some clones in this sample may be carry-over from other donors' samples. The CDR3 runs from the conserved cysteine through the conserved F or W. A D gene is named only where the DNA matches it firmly. The listing skips clone size in some rows; elsewhere it reads once, few, many or a size class.

>-|many|TRBV7-3|TRBJ2-2
CASSLVGGNTGELFF
TGTGCCAGCAGCTTGGTAGGGGGGAACACCGGGGAGCTGTTTTTT
>TRBD1|-|TRBV6-6|TRBJ1-2
CASRPGTAYGYTF
TGTGCCAGCAGACCCGGGACAGCCTATGGCTACACCTTC
>TRBD1|many|TRBV7-2|TRBJ2-1
CASSSGDRPNEQFF
TGTGCCAGCAGCTCTGGGGACAGACCCAATGAGCAGTTCTTC
>-|many|TRBV7-2|TRBJ2-3
CASSLRGARRDTQYF
TGTGCCAGCAGCCTAAGGGGGGCGCGTAGAGATACGCAGTATTTT
>-|many|TRBV7-2|TRBJ2-6
CASSLGGLSGANVLTF
TGTGCCAGCAGCTTAGGGGGGCTGTCTGGGGCCAACGTCCTGACTTTC
>TRBD2|few|TRBV18|TRBJ2-7
CASSPLAGEVYEQYF
TGTGCCAGCTCACCCCTAGCGGGAGAAGTCTACGAGCAGTACTTC
>-|few|TRBV30|TRBJ2-3
CAWSVLQGTQYF
TGTGCCTGGAGTGTACTCCAGGGTACGCAGTATTTT
>-|many|TRBV28|TRBJ1-2
CASSQSWGNYGYTF
TGTGCCAGCAGTCAAAGTTGGGGGAACTATGGCTACACCTTC
>-|-|TRBV29-1|TRBJ1-2
CSVSLGGTYGYTF
TGCAGCGTTTCCCTAGGCGGCACGTATGGCTACACCTTC
>TRBD2|-|TRBV19|TRBJ2-1
CASSILLRLAGDDEQFF
TGTGCCAGTAGTATCCTCCTGCGGCTAGCGGGAGATGATGAGCAGTTCTTC
>-|few|TRBV9|TRBJ2-7
CASSPRTVPYEQYF
TGTGCCAGCAGCCCACGGACAGTCCCCTACGAGCAGTACTTC
>TRBD1|-|TRBV28|TRBJ2-7
CASSPRRGPRPYEQYF
TGTGCCAGCAGTCCACGAAGGGGGCCCCGTCCCTACGAGCAGTACTTC
>TRBD1|-|TRBV5-1|TRBJ1-1
CASSPGTGANTEAFF
TGCGCCAGCAGCCCCGGGACAGGGGCGAACACTGAAGCTTTCTTT
>-|many|TRBV7-2|TRBJ1-4
CASSRMATNEKLFF
TGTGCCAGCAGCAGAATGGCTACCAATGAAAAACTGTTTTTT
>-|-|TRBV29-1|TRBJ1-5
CSVLSTDSNQPQHF
TGCAGCGTTCTGTCGACGGACAGCAATCAGCCCCAGCATTTT
>-|-|TRBV20-1|TRBJ2-2
CSAAQGYTGELFF
TGCAGTGCTGCGCAGGGATACACCGGGGAGCTGTTTTTT
>-|-|TRBV18|TRBJ1-2
CASSPETRYGYTF
TGTGCCAGCTCACCAGAGACACGCTATGGCTACACCTTC
>TRBD2|many|TRBV20-1|TRBJ2-7
CSARVGGGPSYEQYF
TGCAGTGCTAGAGTTGGCGGGGGACCCTCCTACGAGCAGTACTTC
>-|many|TRBV6-6|TRBJ1-5
CASSARGSNQPQHF
TGTGCCAGCAGTGCTCGCGGCAGCAATCAGCCCCAGCATTTT
>-|-|TRBV28|TRBJ2-1
CASSVNNEQFF
TGTGCCAGCAGTGTAAACAATGAGCAGTTCTTC
>TRBD2|-|TRBV4-1|TRBJ2-1
CASSPGLAGAWDEQFF
TGCGCCAGCAGCCCGGGACTAGCGGGGGCATGGGATGAGCAGTTCTTC
>-|many|TRBV7-2|TRBJ2-2
CASSLVGDTGELFF
TGTGCCAGCAGCTTAGTGGGGGACACCGGGGAGCTGTTTTTT
>-|many|TRBV7-3|TRBJ1-5
CASSSGGDQPQHF
TGTGCCAGCAGCTCCGGGGGGGATCAGCCCCAGCATTTT
>-|-|TRBV20-1|TRBJ1-6
CSAAMEGFYNSPLHF
TGCAGTGCTGCCATGGAGGGATTTTATAATTCACCCCTCCACTTT
>TRBD1|many|TRBV6-5|TRBJ1-1
CASSYLRQGRNTEAFF
TGTGCCAGCAGTTACCTTAGACAGGGAAGGAACACTGAAGCTTTCTTT
>-|few|TRBV20-1|TRBJ2-7
CSAYTRDYPYEQYF
TGCAGTGCTTACACCCGGGATTACCCCTACGAGCAGTACTTC
>-|few|TRBV7-8|TRBJ1-1
CASSLRETNTEAFF
TGTGCCAGCAGCCTCAGGGAAACGAACACTGAAGCTTTCTTT
>-|few|TRBV24-1|TRBJ2-2
CATSGSPGRNTGELFF
TGTGCCACCAGCGGATCCCCAGGGAGGAACACCGGGGAGCTGTTTTTT
>-|many|TRBV7-2|TRBJ1-1
CASSLVGGVTEAFF
TGTGCCAGCAGCCTCGTGGGGGGGGTCACTGAAGCTTTCTTT
>-|many|TRBV7-2|TRBJ2-2
CASTSDRANTGELFF
TGTGCCAGCACCTCGGACCGCGCGAACACCGGGGAGCTGTTTTTT
>-|many|TRBV29-1|TRBJ1-5
CSVRKGGRDQPQHF
TGCAGCGTCCGTAAGGGGGGCCGGGATCAGCCCCAGCATTTT
>-|few|TRBV4-1|TRBJ2-1
CASSQENEQFF
TGCGCCAGCAGCCAAGAGAATGAGCAGTTCTTC
>-|-|TRBV20-1|TRBJ2-7
CSARGRGGPPYEQYF
TGCAGTGCTAGAGGGAGGGGGGGGCCTCCCTACGAGCAGTACTTC
>-|many|TRBV11-2|TRBJ2-6
CASSLGRPSSGANVLTF
TGTGCCAGCAGCTTAGGCAGGCCTAGCTCTGGGGCCAACGTCCTGACTTTC
>TRBD1|many|TRBV7-2|TRBJ2-7
CASSLGTGLYEQYF
TGTGCCAGCAGCTTAGGGACAGGGCTCTACGAGCAGTACTTC
>-|-|TRBV12-3/TRBV12-4|TRBJ1-1
CASRLDISEAFF
TGTGCCAGCAGGTTGGACATCTCTGAAGCTTTCTTT